The present T cell receptor (beta chain) was sequenced within a study of T cell responses to AZD1222 COVID-19 vaccine. Study findings and constraints: Vaccine-associated CD4 TCRs spanned spike, dominant at 160-218 and 743-854. Nearly half of unique spike-specific TCRs reportedly avoided B.1.351 and B.1.1.7 mutated regions. Spike-specific TCR repertoires showed rising breadth and depth after two AZD1222 doses.

As for this clone: Its target is not known.

The CDR3 spans 15 residues. CDR1 and CDR2 (germline): MDHEN, SYDVKM. Trimming shortened V by 7 bases and J by 4 bases, and 16 bases separated the two germline ends. Sequencing used immunoSEQ multiplex PCR; TCRdb keeps in-frame clones, though not all of them. Of roughly 100,000 clones in the sample, roughly 91% are singletons; the top ten hold approximately 10%. This TCR was recovered from an adult in good health. The sample was peripheral blood, taken on day 0 of AZD1222 vaccination. J is TRBJ1-4 and V is TRBV28; maybe TRBD1 (6 bases). CDR3 sequence: CASTRGGARNEKLFF. In DNA form, the CDR3 reads TGTGCCAGCACCCGAGGGGGGGCGCGTAATGAAAAACTGTTTTTT.